This T cell receptor (beta chain) comes out of a study of PD-1 blockade in classical Hodgkin lymphoma. Comment on this clone: Its antigen is still unknown.

Here immunoSEQ multiplex PCR was the method, and the copy in TCRdb shows in-frame clones only, minus some. This repertoire shows about 44,000 clones, 66% found once; its top ten account for 2.5% to 3.5%. Germline loops: CDR1 MNHEY, CDR2 SVGAGI. The CDR3 extends over 13 amino acids. V shed 6 bases and J 3 bases; nucleotides not matched to a gene: 3. Study-wide findings and caveats: A significant rise in TCR diversity was seen by C4D1 for CD4+ cells but not for CD8+ cells.

As for time point: cycle 4 day 1 (C4D1), after more than five weeks of nivolumab. All patients relapsed after autologous stem cell transplantation, and brentuximab vedotin exposure varied. This sequence originates from a human donor with classical Hodgkin lymphoma. The sample was peripheral blood mononuclear cells (PBMCs), taken before the fourth cycle of nivolumab. The chain carries TRBV6-5 and TRBJ2-5; TRBD1 matches at 8 bases. The CDR3 nucleotides read TGTGCCAGCAGCGAGGGACAGGAAGAGACCCAGTACTTC. Encoded protein: CASSEGQEETQYF.